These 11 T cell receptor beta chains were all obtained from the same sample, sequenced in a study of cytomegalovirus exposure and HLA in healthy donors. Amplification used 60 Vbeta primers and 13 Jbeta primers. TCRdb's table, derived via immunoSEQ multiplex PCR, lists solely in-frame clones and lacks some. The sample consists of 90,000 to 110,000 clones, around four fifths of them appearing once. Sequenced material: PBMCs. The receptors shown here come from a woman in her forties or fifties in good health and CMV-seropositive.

As DNA, the CDR3 is TGTGCCAGCAGCTCGGGGACTAGCGGCCCAAAAGAGACCCAGTACTTC. Encoded protein: CASSSGTSGPKETQYF. The genes are TRBV7-6 and TRBJ2-5, with 11 bases identical to TRBD2. CDR1 and CDR2 (germline): SGHVS, FNYEAQ. The CDR3 spans 16 residues. Trimming cost V 4 bases and J 3 bases; bases outside gene matches: 7.

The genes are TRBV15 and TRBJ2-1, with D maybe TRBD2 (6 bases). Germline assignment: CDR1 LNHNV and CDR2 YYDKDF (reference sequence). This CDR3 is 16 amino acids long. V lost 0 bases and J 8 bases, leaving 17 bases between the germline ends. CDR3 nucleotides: TGTGCCACCAGCAGAGAAGGGACTCCGGTGGGCGATGAGCAGTTCTTC. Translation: CATSREGTPVGDEQFF.

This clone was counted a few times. The CDR3: CSGWDPYGQGGTEAFF. CDR3 sequence (DNA): TGCAGCGGGTGGGATCCGTACGGACAGGGGGGCACTGAAGCTTTCTTT. This sequence joins TRBV29-1 and TRBJ1-1, with TRBD1 matching 10 bases. J was trimmed by 4 bases and V by 7 bases; bases with no gene match: 15. Germline assignment: CDR1 SQVTM and CDR2 ANQGSEA. The CDR3 covers 16 residues.

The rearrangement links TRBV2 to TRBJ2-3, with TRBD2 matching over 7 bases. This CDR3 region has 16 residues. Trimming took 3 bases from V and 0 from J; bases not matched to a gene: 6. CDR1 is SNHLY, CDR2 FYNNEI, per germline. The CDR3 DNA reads TGTGCCAGCAGTGATGGGCTAGCGGAAAGCACAGATACGCAGTATTTT. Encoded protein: CASSDGLAESTDTQYF.

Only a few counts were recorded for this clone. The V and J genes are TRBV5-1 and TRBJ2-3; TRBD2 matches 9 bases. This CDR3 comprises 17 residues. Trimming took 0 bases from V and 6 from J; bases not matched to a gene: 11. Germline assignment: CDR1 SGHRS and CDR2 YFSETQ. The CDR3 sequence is CASSLAYFGGGEDTQYF. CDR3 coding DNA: TGCGCCAGCAGCTTGGCCTACTTCGGCGGGGGGGAGGATACGCAGTATTTT.

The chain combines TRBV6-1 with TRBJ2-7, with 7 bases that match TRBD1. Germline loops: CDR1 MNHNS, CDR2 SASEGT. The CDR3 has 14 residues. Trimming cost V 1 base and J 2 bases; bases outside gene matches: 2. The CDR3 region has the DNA TGTGCCAGCAGTGAAGGACAGGGCGCCTACGAGCAGTACTTC. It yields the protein CASSEGQGAYEQYF.

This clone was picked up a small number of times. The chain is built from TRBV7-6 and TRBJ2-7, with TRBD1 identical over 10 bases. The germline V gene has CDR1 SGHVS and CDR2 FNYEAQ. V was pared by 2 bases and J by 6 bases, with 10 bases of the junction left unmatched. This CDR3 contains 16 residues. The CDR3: CASSLSPTGGDPEQYF. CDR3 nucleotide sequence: TGTGCCAGCAGCTTAAGCCCGACAGGGGGCGATCCCGAGCAGTACTTC.

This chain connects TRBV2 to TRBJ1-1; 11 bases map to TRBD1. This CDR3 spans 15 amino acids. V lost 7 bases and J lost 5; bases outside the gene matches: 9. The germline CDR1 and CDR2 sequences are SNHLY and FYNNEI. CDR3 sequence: CASTRGGTGGTEAFF. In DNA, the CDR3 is TGTGCCAGCACCCGGGGGGGGACAGGGGGTACTGAAGCTTTCTTT. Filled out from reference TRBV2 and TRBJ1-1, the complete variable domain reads EPEVTQTPSHQVTQMGQEVILRCVPISNHLYFYWYRQILGQKVEFLVSFYNNEISEKSEIFDDQFSVERPDGSNFTLKIRSTKLEDSAMYFCASTRGGTGGTEAFFGQGTRLTVV.

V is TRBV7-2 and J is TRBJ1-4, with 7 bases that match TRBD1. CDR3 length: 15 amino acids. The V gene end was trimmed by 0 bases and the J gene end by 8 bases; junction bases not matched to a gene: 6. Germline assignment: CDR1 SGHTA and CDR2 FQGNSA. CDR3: CASSLADRVGEKLFF. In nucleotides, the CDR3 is TGTGCCAGCAGCTTAGCCGACAGGGTAGGGGAAAAACTGTTTTTT.

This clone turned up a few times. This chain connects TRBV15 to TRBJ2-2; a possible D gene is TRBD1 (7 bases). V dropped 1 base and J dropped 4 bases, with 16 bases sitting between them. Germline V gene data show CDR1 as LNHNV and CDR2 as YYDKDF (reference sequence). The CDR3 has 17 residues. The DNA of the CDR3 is TGTGCCACCAGCAGAGGGGAAGGAGGGGGCTTCACCGGGGAGCTGTTTTTT. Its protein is CATSRGEGGGFTGELFF.

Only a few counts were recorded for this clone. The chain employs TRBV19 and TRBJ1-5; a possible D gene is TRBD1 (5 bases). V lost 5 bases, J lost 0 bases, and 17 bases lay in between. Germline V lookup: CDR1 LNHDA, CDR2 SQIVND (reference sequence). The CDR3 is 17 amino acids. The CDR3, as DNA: TGTGCCAGTAGTCCCCGACAGCTCCAGAATAGCAATCAGCCCCAGCATTTT. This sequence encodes CASSPRQLQNSNQPQHF.